The T cell receptor beta chain described here comes from a study of Graves' ophthalmopathy and Graves' hyperthyroidism. This CDR3 comprises 11 residues. Germline-derived CDR1 and CDR2 are SGHVS and FQNEAQ. Study outcomes and limitations: Both an approximately 69% sensitivity and an approximately 72% specificity characterized the model's predictions of ophthalmopathy progression.

Notes on this clonotype: Its target is unknown. The junction shows a germline mismatch at one end, possibly a read error.

Researchers took RNA transcripts and amplified TCR beta CDR3 regions from them. HTBI-primed first-round RT-PCR preceded second-round multiplex PCR. Using its own MiXCR run on the multiplex PCR reads, TCRdb lists one record per CDR3 protein. The data hold 500,000 to 600,000 distinct CDR3 sequences, with just under 40% observed a single time. Aged 18 to 65, hyperthyroidism patients had new diagnoses of under 2 months' duration. This TCR was sampled from an adult man with Graves' hyperthyroidism. Sequenced sample: peripheral blood or thyroid tissue (not recorded which). The V and J genes are TRBV7-8 and TRBJ2-7, with D unresolved. The CDR3 region has the DNA TGTGCCAGCAGCTTAGCGGGCGGCTTCCTCTTC. Encoded protein: CASSLAGGFLF.